A single sample gave rise to the 8 T cell receptor beta chains below, sequenced in a study of OX40 agonist ivuxolimab in advanced cancers. The table came from immunoSEQ multiplex PCR; TCRdb's copy has only in-frame clones and leaves some out. The sample carries approximately 82,000 clones, approximately 92% recorded once. The sample in question was CD4+ or CD8+ T cells sorted from blood, obtained in a trial of the OX40 agonist ivuxolimab. Every receptor here comes from an adult with an advanced solid tumor such as melanoma, head and neck, liver or kidney cancer.

The chain couples TRBV6-5 to TRBJ1-3, with unresolved D. Trimming removed 4 bases at V and 4 bases at J, with 11 bases between. CDR3 length equals 14 residues. Germline CDR1 and CDR2: MNHEY and SVGAGI. The CDR3 coding sequence is TGTGCCAGCAGTTCCGGACGGATCGGAAACACCATATATTTT. This translates into CASSSGRIGNTIYF.

The rearrangement joins TRBV15 to TRBJ2-5; a weak D match, TRBD2 (5 bases). Germline lookup yields CDR1 LNHNV and CDR2 YYDKDF (reference sequence). V lost 4 bases, J lost 4 bases, and 13 bases lay in between. The length of the CDR3 is 14 residues. This CDR3 is CATSTRLLSETQYF. For the CDR3, the DNA is TGTGCCACCAGCACGAGACTATTATCAGAGACCCAGTACTTC.

Only one count was recorded for this clone. The J gene is TRBJ1-2, the V gene TRBV5-8; D gene unclear. CDR1 and CDR2 from the germline V gene are SGHTS and YDEGEE. This CDR3 region has 12 residues. Trimming stripped 3 bases from V and 6 bases from J, with 9 bases between. CDR3 sequence: CASSSVTNGYTF. The CDR3 DNA follows: TGTGCCAGCAGCTCAGTGACTAATGGCTACACCTTC.

The chain uses TRBV6-1 and TRBJ1-2, with 8 bases fitting TRBD1. V lost 8 bases and J lost 6; bases outside the gene matches: 11. CDR1 and CDR2 (germline): MNHNS, SASEGT. The CDR3 is 14 amino acids. The CDR3 sequence is CASAAGGGNNGYTF. The CDR3 region has the DNA TGTGCCAGCGCAGCAGGGGGCGGTAATAATGGCTACACCTTC.

The chain employs TRBV5-1 and TRBJ2-7; 8 bases agree with TRBD1. The CDR3 length is 14 residues. The V gene end was trimmed by 0 bases and the J gene end by 3 bases; junction bases not matched to a gene: 2. In germline, CDR1 is SGHRS, CDR2 YFSETQ. The CDR3 sequence is CASSLGGQVYEQYF. Here the CDR3 DNA reads TGCGCCAGCAGCTTGGGGGGACAGGTCTACGAGCAGTACTTC.

The V call is TRBV7-2, the J call TRBJ2-7, with 9 bases lining up with TRBD1. There are 16 residues in the CDR3. The J segment lost 6 bases and the V segment lost 6 bases, leaving 15 bases of the junction unmatched. Germline V lookup: CDR1 SGHTA, CDR2 FQGNSA. CDR3 sequence: CASRFDLGTGRSEQYF. CDR3 DNA: TGTGCCAGCAGGTTTGACCTGGGGACAGGGAGGTCCGAGCAGTACTTC.

This clone was observed once. The chain links TRBV2 to TRBJ1-6, with TRBD1 identical over 8 bases. The V gene's germline CDR1 is SNHLY and CDR2 FYNNEI. V gave up 7 bases and J gave up 13 bases; unmatched junction bases: 12. CDR3 length: 14 amino acids. CDR3 coding DNA: TGTGCCAGCAACCAGGGACAGGCGGGTTCCCCCCTCCACTTT. The encoded protein is CASNQGQAGSPLHF.

DNA of the CDR3: TGTGCCTGGGAAACCGGGACAGGGATGACTGAAGCTTTCTTT. As protein: CAWETGTGMTEAFF. The V call is TRBV30, the J call TRBJ1-1; 9 nucleotides line up with TRBD1. Germline assignment: CDR1 GTSNPN and CDR2 SVGIG (reference sequence). V lost 5 bases to trimming and J lost 5 bases; unmatched junction nucleotides: 9. The CDR3 loop spans 14 amino acids.